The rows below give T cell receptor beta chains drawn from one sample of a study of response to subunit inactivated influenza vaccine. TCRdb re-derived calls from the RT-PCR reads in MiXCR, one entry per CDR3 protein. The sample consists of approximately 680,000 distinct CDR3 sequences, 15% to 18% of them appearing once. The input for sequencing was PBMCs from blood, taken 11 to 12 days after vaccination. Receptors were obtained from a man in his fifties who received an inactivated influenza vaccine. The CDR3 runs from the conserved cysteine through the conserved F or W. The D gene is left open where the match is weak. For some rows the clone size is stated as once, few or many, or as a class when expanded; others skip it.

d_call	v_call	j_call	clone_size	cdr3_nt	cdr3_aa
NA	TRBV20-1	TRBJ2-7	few	TGCAGTGCTAGAGATAAAGGCAGGGCAATCTCCTACGAGCAGTACTTC	CSARDKGRAISYEQYF
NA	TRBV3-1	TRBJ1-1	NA	TGTGCCAGCAGCCCGATCTTGGACAGCCTGAACACTGAAGCTTTCTTT	CASSPILDSLNTEAFF
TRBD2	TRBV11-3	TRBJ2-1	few	TGTGCCAGCAGCTTAGGGCCCGGTCTAGCGGGACCCAATGAGCAGTTCTTC	CASSLGPGLAGPNEQFF
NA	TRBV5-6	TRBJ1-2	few	TGTGCCAGCAGCTTGCGGTCTTCAAACTATGGCTACACCTTC	CASSLRSSNYGYTF
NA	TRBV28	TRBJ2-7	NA	TGTGCCAGCACCCTCCGGGAGCCCTCCTACGAGCAGTACTTC	CASTLREPSYEQYF
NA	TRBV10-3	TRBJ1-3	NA	TGTGCCATCAGTGGGCATAACACCATATATTTT	CAISGHNTIYF
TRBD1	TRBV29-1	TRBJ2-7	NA	TGCAGCGTTGCGGGACAGGGTTTCCACGAGCAGTACTTC	CSVAGQGFHEQYF
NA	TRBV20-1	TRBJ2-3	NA	TGCAGTGCTAGCCGGGCCCGCACAGATACGCAGTATTTT	CSASRARTDTQYF
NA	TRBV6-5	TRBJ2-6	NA	TGTGCCAGCAGTTTATTGGGCCCTGGGGCCAACGTCCTGACTTTC	CASSLLGPGANVLTF
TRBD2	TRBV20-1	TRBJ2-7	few	TGCAGTGCTGGGAGGGGAGAGGGGTACGAGCAGTACTTC	CSAGRGEGYEQYF
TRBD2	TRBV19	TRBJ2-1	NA	TGTGCCAGTAGTCCTGGGACTAGCGGGACACATGAGCAGTTCTTC	CASSPGTSGTHEQFF
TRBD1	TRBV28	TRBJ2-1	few	TGTGCCAGCAGGCATTTAGTGGGACAGGGGTACAATGAGCAGTTCTTC	CASRHLVGQGYNEQFF
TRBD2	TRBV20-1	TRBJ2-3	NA	TGCAGTGCCACCCGGGCGGGGGGCACAGATACGCAGTATTTT	CSATRAGGTDTQYF
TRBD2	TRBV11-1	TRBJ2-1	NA	TGTGCCAGCAGCTCTAGCGGGGGGGCAGGGGAGCAGTTCTTC	CASSSSGGAGEQFF
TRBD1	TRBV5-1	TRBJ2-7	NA	TGCGCCAGCAGCCAGGACAGGGATTTAGAGCAGTACTTC	CASSQDRDLEQYF
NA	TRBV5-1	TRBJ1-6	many	TGCGCCAGCAGCTTATATCCCGAGAATTCACCCCTCCACTTT	CASSLYPENSPLHF
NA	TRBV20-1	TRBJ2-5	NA	TGCAGTGCTAGAGTTTGGGGATTGGGGGAGACCCAGTACTTC	CSARVWGLGETQYF
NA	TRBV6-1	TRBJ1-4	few	TGTGCCAGCAGGTTCGCAGGCGGGAATGAAAAACTGTTTTTT	CASRFAGGNEKLFF
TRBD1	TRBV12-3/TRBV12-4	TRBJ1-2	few	TGTGCCAGCAGTTTTGTGGGGGACAGAGGGGGCTACACCTTC	CASSFVGDRGGYTF
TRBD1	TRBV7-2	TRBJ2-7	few	TGTGCCAGCAGTCAAACCGGACAGGGCCACTACGAGCAGTACTTC	CASSQTGQGHYEQYF
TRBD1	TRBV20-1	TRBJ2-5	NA	TGCAGAGGGGGGCCAGGGGGCATAGAGACCCAGTACTTC	CRGGPGGIETQYF
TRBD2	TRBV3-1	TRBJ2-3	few	TGTGCCAGCAGCCAAGTCTGGCACGGACGGCTAGCGGGAAGTCCAGATACGCAGTATTTT	CASSQVWHGRLAGSPDTQYF
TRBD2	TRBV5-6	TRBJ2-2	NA	TGTGCCTCCCTAGCGGGGGGCGTCGGGGAGCTGTTTTTT	CASLAGGVGELFF
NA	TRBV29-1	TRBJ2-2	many	TGCACGGGTAGCGTGAACACCGGGGAGCTGTTTTTT	CTGSVNTGELFF
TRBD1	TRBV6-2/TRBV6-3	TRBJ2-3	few	TGTGCCAGCAGTTACGCCAGGGGGCATGCAGATACGCAGTATTTT	CASSYARGHADTQYF
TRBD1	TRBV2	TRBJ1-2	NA	TGTGCCAGCAGTGAAACACAGGGGAGTAGCTATGGCTACACCTTC	CASSETQGSSYGYTF
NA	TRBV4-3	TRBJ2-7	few	TGCGCCAGCAGCCAAGATCTGAGGGGAGAGCGGCAGTACTTC	CASSQDLRGERQYF
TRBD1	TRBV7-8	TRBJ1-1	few	TGTGCCAGCAGCTTAGCGCGACAGGGGGGGACTGAAGCTTTCTTT	CASSLARQGGTEAFF
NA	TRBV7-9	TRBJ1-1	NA	TGTGCCAGCACTGAGGGGAACACTGAAGCTTTCTTT	CASTEGNTEAFF
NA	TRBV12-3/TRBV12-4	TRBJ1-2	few	TGTGCCAGCAGCCCCACAGAGGCTGGCTACACCTTC	CASSPTEAGYTF
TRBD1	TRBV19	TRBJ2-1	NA	TGTGCCAGTAGCCCAAAGGGGACAGGGGGCAATGAGCAGTTCTTC	CASSPKGTGGNEQFF
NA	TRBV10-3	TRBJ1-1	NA	TGTGCCACGGACGTGGCGGGAGGGAACACTGAAGCTTTCTTT	CATDVAGGNTEAFF
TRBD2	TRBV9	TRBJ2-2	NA	TGTGCCAGCAGCTTACTAGCGGGGACCTCCACCGGGGAGCTGTTTTTT	CASSLLAGTSTGELFF
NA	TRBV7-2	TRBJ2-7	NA	TGTGCCAGCAGCCCCCGCGGTTTGGTGGACGAGCAGTACTTC	CASSPRGLVDEQYF
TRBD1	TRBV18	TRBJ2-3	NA	TGTGCCAGCTCAGCCGGACAGGGTGGCGATACGCAGTATTTT	CASSAGQGGDTQYF
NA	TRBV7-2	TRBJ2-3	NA	TGTGCCAGCAGCTTATTGACATTCGATACGCAGTATTTT	CASSLLTFDTQYF
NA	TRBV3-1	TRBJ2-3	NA	TGTGCCAGCAGCTTAAAAGGCAGTAGCGGAGGCACAGATACGCAGTATTTT	CASSLKGSSGGTDTQYF
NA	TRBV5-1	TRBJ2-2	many	TGTGCCAGCAGCTTAGCGCCGGCGAACACCGGGGAGCTGTTTTTT	CASSLAPANTGELFF
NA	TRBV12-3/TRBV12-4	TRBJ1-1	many	TGTGCCAGCAGCCCTTCCGGGAGTGGCACTGAAGCTTTCTTT	CASSPSGSGTEAFF